The rows below give T cell receptor beta chains drawn from one sample of a study of cytomegalovirus exposure and HLA in healthy donors. Clones were read by immunoSEQ multiplex PCR, and TCRdb kept only the in-frame ones, dropping some. The data show 150,000 or so clones, over 80% seen once. Sequencing was performed on PBMCs. All receptors derive from a man in his thirties or forties in good health and CMV-seropositive. Each CDR3 is given with its conserved first and last residue. A D gene is named only where the DNA matches it firmly. Some rows have no size entry. The others give once, few or many, or a class for an expanded clone.

>NA|TRBV6-4|TRBJ2-1|few
CASSYEGGARNEQFF
TGTGCCAGCAGCTACGAGGGGGGGGCCAGAAATGAGCAGTTCTTC
>NA|TRBV29-1|TRBJ1-1|NA
CSANQDLTEAFF
TGCAGCGCCAACCAGGATCTCACTGAAGCTTTCTTT
>NA|TRBV28|TRBJ2-3|NA
CASSLPQGYKYF
TGTGCCAGCAGTTTGCCGCAGGGTTACAAGTATTTT
>TRBD2|TRBV7-9|TRBJ2-5|NA
CASSLGWTSGGNQETQYF
TGTGCCAGCAGCTTAGGATGGACTAGCGGGGGAAACCAAGAGACCCAGTACTTC
>NA|TRBV7-9|TRBJ1-2|NA
CASSLEQASYGYTF
TGTGCCAGCAGCTTAGAACAGGCCTCCTATGGCTACACCTTC
>TRBD1|TRBV6-5|TRBJ2-7|NA
CASSPGQGAHEQYF
TGTGCCAGCAGTCCTGGACAGGGGGCTCACGAGCAGTACTTC
>TRBD2|TRBV6-6|TRBJ2-7|NA
CASSSRDYRPYEQYF
TGTGCCAGCAGTTCCAGGGACTACAGGCCCTACGAGCAGTACTTC
>TRBD1|TRBV6-1|TRBJ2-7|NA
CASNPRTGGGEQYF
TGTGCCAGCAATCCACGGACAGGGGGCGGCGAGCAGTACTTC
>NA|TRBV5-1|TRBJ1-4|NA
CASSLTTTNEKLFF
TGCGCCAGCAGCTTGACAACAACTAATGAAAAACTGTTTTTT
>NA|TRBV4-1|TRBJ1-1|few
CASSLTLGQVQAFF
TGCGCCAGCAGCCTAACACTGGGTCAGGTCCAAGCTTTCTTT
>TRBD1|TRBV29-1|TRBJ2-1|NA
CSVTAPGQGWDEQFF
TGCAGCGTGACCGCCCCGGGACAGGGGTGGGATGAGCAGTTCTTC
>TRBD2|TRBV14|TRBJ2-4|once
CASSPSGAGGHYVAKNIQYF
TGTGCCAGCAGCCCCTCTGGGGCGGGGGGCCACTATGTAGCCAAAAACATTCAGTACTTC
>NA|TRBV7-2|TRBJ1-2|NA
CASSLAPSDYGYTF
TGTGCCAGCAGCTTAGCACCCTCAGACTATGGCTACACCTTC
>TRBD2|TRBV5-1|TRBJ2-1|once
CASSFGLAGGEQFF
TGCGCCAGCAGCTTCGGATTAGCGGGGGGAGAGCAGTTCTTC
>TRBD1|TRBV2|TRBJ2-7|NA
CASRTYRGQYF
TGTGCCAGCAGGACCTACAGGGGGCAGTACTTC
>TRBD1|TRBV29-1|TRBJ2-7|NA
CSGQFTGGYEQYF
TGCAGCGGTCAATTTACAGGGGGCTACGAGCAGTACTTC
>NA|TRBV6-5|TRBJ2-2|NA
CASSYTGDTGELFF
TGTGCCAGCAGTTACACGGGGGACACCGGGGAGCTGTTTTTT
>TRBD1|TRBV27|TRBJ2-7|few
CASSLGQDNEQYF
TGTGCCAGCAGTTTAGGACAGGATAACGAGCAGTACTTC
>NA|TRBV7-2|TRBJ2-5|NA
CASSLVPGGAVAETQYF
TGTGCCAGCAGCTTAGTCCCTGGCGGGGCCGTGGCTGAGACCCAGTACTTC
>TRBD1|TRBV19|TRBJ1-2|NA
CASGTGQAPYGYTF
TGTGCCAGTGGTACGGGACAGGCCCCCTATGGCTACACCTTC
>TRBD2|TRBV29-1|TRBJ2-7|NA
CSVEGGGNFYEQYF
TGCAGCGTTGAAGGCGGGGGGAATTTCTACGAGCAGTACTTC
>NA|TRBV5-4|TRBJ1-6|once
CASSPGGLNGNSPLHF
TGTGCCAGCAGCCCCGGGGGATTAAACGGCAATTCACCCCTCCACTTT
>TRBD2|TRBV4-3|TRBJ2-7|NA
CASSRSSGGYEQYF
TGCGCCAGCAGCCGCTCTAGCGGGGGGTACGAGCAGTACTTC
>NA|TRBV15|TRBJ1-2|NA
CATSRAPTTGPRAFANYGYTF
TGTGCCACCAGCAGAGCCCCGACCACAGGCCCTCGCGCCTTCGCTAACTATGGCTACACCTTC
>TRBD1|TRBV19|TRBJ1-2|NA
CASSLGQGFYGYTF
TGTGCCAGTAGTTTAGGACAGGGCTTCTATGGCTACACCTTC
>NA|TRBV5-1|TRBJ2-5|NA
CASSEDVETQYF
TGCGCCAGCAGCGAGGATGTAGAGACCCAGTACTTC
>TRBD2|TRBV9|TRBJ2-2|NA
CASSPRGAETGELFF
TGTGCCAGCAGCCCGCGGGGGGCGGAGACCGGGGAGCTGTTTTTT
>NA|TRBV5-4|TRBJ1-2|NA
CASSFRTGDYGYTF
TGTGCCAGCAGCTTCAGGACGGGGGACTATGGCTACACCTTC
>NA|TRBV15|TRBJ1-1|few
CATSRDSREQAFF
TGTGCCACCAGCAGAGATTCCCGGGAACAGGCTTTCTTT
>TRBD1|TRBV6-6|TRBJ1-3|NA
CASSFGTAGNTIYF
TGTGCCAGCAGTTTCGGGACAGCCGGAAACACCATATATTTT
>NA|TRBV6-5|TRBJ1-1|once
CASSRGGTEAFF
TGTGCCAGCAGTCGCGGTGGGACTGAAGCTTTCTTT
>NA|TRBV7-9|TRBJ1-5|few
CASSLARDQPQHF
TGTGCCAGCAGCTTAGCGCGAGATCAGCCCCAGCATTTT
>NA|TRBV30|TRBJ2-7|NA
CAWSQISDEQYF
TGTGCCTGGAGCCAAATCTCAGACGAGCAGTACTTC
>TRBD1|TRBV7-6|TRBJ1-2|NA
CASSPPDRFNYGYTF
TGTGCCAGCAGCCCTCCGGACAGGTTCAACTATGGCTACACCTTC
>NA|TRBV6-6|TRBJ1-6|NA
CASVGQGRSPLHF
TGTGCCAGTGTTGGACAAGGACGTTCACCCCTCCACTTT
>NA|TRBV9|TRBJ2-7|NA
CASTIGDRPYEQYF
TGTGCCAGCACGATAGGAGACAGACCCTACGAGCAGTACTTC
>NA|TRBV25-1|TRBJ1-6|once
CASSEARGTSYNSPLHF
TGTGCCAGCAGTGAAGCAAGAGGGACATCCTATAATTCACCCCTCCACTTT
>TRBD2|TRBV7-3|TRBJ2-5|NA
CASSLQGRGLDRETQYF
TGTGCCAGCAGCTTACAAGGGCGCGGACTAGATCGAGAGACCCAGTACTTC
>TRBD1|TRBV25-1|TRBJ1-2|NA
CASSPSGTGDYGYTF
TGTGCCAGCAGCCCCTCCGGGACAGGCGACTATGGCTACACCTTC
>NA|TRBV10-3|TRBJ2-7|once
CAISESGAAYEQYF
TGTGCCATCAGTGAGTCGGGGGCCGCCTACGAGCAGTACTTC
>TRBD1|TRBV7-2|TRBJ1-2|NA
CASSFYDRDYGYTF
TGTGCCAGCAGCTTTTACGACAGGGACTATGGCTACACCTTC
>NA|TRBV10-1|TRBJ2-6|NA
CASSLNPMTDDSGANVLTF
TGCGCCAGCAGTCTAAACCCGATGACAGACGACTCTGGGGCCAACGTCCTGACTTTC
>TRBD1|TRBV18|TRBJ1-6|NA
CASSPRGTGNSPLHF
TGTGCCAGCTCCCCGAGGGGGACAGGTAATTCACCCCTCCACTTT
>TRBD1|TRBV2|TRBJ2-7|once
CASKLTGAYEQYF
TGTGCCAGCAAATTAACAGGGGCCTACGAGCAGTACTTC
>NA|TRBV30|TRBJ2-3|NA
CAWAGADTQYF
TGTGCCTGGGCAGGGGCGGATACGCAGTATTTT
>NA|TRBV19|TRBJ2-3|NA
CASSIGTGSTDTQYF
TGTGCCAGTAGTATAGGAACGGGGAGCACAGATACGCAGTATTTT
>TRBD1|TRBV4-1|TRBJ2-2|NA
CASSQDYRGTGELFF
TGCGCCAGCAGCCAAGATTACAGGGGCACCGGGGAGCTGTTTTTT
>TRBD1|TRBV15|TRBJ2-5|NA
CATSEWDRVGETQYF
TGTGCCACCAGCGAATGGGACAGAGTCGGAGAGACCCAGTACTTC
>TRBD2|TRBV11-1|TRBJ2-7|NA
CASSTGLAGAQQYF
TGTGCCAGCAGCACCGGACTAGCGGGGGCTCAGCAGTACTTC
>TRBD1|TRBV28|TRBJ1-6|NA
CASRPGQGADYNSPLHF
TGTGCCAGCAGACCAGGACAGGGGGCGGACTATAATTCACCCCTCCACTTT
>TRBD2|TRBV5-4|TRBJ2-2|NA
CASSWLAGRNTGELFF
TGTGCCAGCAGCTGGCTAGCGGGGCGGAACACCGGGGAGCTGTTTTTT
>TRBD1|TRBV7-6|TRBJ2-7|few
CASSLGTGQTYEQYF
TGTGCCAGCAGCCTTGGGACGGGACAGACCTACGAGCAGTACTTC
>TRBD2|TRBV29-1|TRBJ2-3|NA
CSVDGAGPPRTDTQYF
TGCAGCGTTGACGGAGCGGGGCCTCCCCGCACAGATACGCAGTATTTT
>NA|TRBV7-2|TRBJ2-3|NA
CASSLDLGEADTQYF
TGTGCCAGCAGCTTAGATTTGGGGGAGGCAGATACGCAGTATTTT
>NA|TRBV10-3|TRBJ2-3|NA
CAITLQGDTDTQYF
TGTGCCATCACCTTGCAAGGGGACACAGATACGCAGTATTTT
>NA|TRBV27|TRBJ2-7|NA
CASSLQGTYEQYF
TGTGCCAGCAGCCTGCAGGGCACCTACGAGCAGTACTTC
>TRBD1|TRBV6-1|TRBJ2-7|NA
CASSEDRGRIYEQYF
TGTGCCAGCAGTGAGGACAGGGGGCGCATATACGAGCAGTACTTC
>NA|TRBV19|TRBJ2-3|NA
CASSRTGIDTQYF
TGTGCCAGTAGTAGAACAGGGATAGATACGCAGTATTTT